This entry features one T cell receptor (beta chain) sequence. Its cognate antigen is unknown. The record originates from a study of cytomegalovirus exposure and HLA in healthy donors. Study-wide background: The early release's HLA-typed donors yielded about 85 million unique TCRs. Study findings and constraints: Associated with cytomegalovirus, according to the listing, were 150 to 200 TCR beta chains. In presence/absence analyses, roughly uniform sequencing depth across donors was assumed. In a later analysis, TCR beta V- and J-gene trimming was associated with a missense DCLRE1C variant.

Use of 60 Vbeta and 13 Jbeta primers characterized the PCR. TCRdb keeps only in-frame clones here, not all; method: immunoSEQ multiplex PCR. The sample lists about 210,000 clones, about four fifths occurring once. V was clipped by 0 bases and J by 0 bases, with 10 bases between them. Germline CDR1 and CDR2: SGHRS and YFSETQ. This CDR3 has 16 amino acids. This chain joins TRBV5-1 and TRBJ1-3; D might be TRBD1 (5 bases). Sequences were obtained from PBMCs. The sequence was obtained from a woman aged 50 to 65 in good health and CMV-seropositive. The DNA for the CDR3 is TGCGCCAGCAGCTTGGCCGGGACTTTCTCTGGAAACACCATATATTTT. Protein product: CASSLAGTFSGNTIYF.